This record looks at one T cell receptor (beta chain) sequence and its context. Its specificity is not known. These data come from a study of T cell responses to AZD1222 COVID-19 vaccine. Broader study findings: Within unmutated variant regions lay the reported targets of nearly half of spike-specific TCRs. After two AZD1222 doses, spike-specific TCR breadth and depth rose versus day 0. Donors in the cohort were predominantly white British and more often female, and clonal diversity was possibly underestimated.

The V gene end was trimmed by 6 bases and the J gene end by 2 bases; junction bases not matched to a gene: 6. This CDR3 contains 14 residues. CDR1 and CDR2 from the germline V gene are LGHDT and YNNKEL (reference sequence). The protocol was immunoSEQ multiplex PCR, while the TCRdb copy is restricted to in-frame clones and leaves out a portion. The table has roughly 120,000 clones, roughly 92% seen once. The J gene is TRBJ2-7, the V gene TRBV3-1 (or the pseudogene TRBV3-2); TRBD2 matches 8 bases. The receptor comes from an adult who received the AZD1222 COVID-19 vaccine. The sequences come from peripheral blood, collected 28 days after the second AZD1222 dose. The CDR3 region is CASRSGGGTYEQYF. The CDR3 DNA is TGTGCCAGCAGGTCCGGGGGGGGGACCTACGAGCAGTACTTC.